The 17 T cell receptor beta chains below all came from one sample that was sequenced in a study of response to subunit inactivated influenza vaccine. TCRdb analysed the RT-PCR reads with MiXCR anew, one entry per CDR3 protein. This sample has some 550,000 distinct CDR3 sequences, with 20% to 25% found just once. Another study also made use of these data, one on T cells expressing NK-cell markers. That publication notes: 5'RACE template switching built TCR beta cDNA with unique molecular identifiers.

The sample in question was CD4+ T cells sorted from PBMCs, obtained about 12 days after vaccination. The source of these receptors is a man aged 45-65 years who received an inactivated influenza vaccine.

CDR3 DNA sequence: TGTGCCAGCAGCTGGGGGGGACAGGGGATAGGGGAGCTGTTTTTT. It is translated as CASSWGGQGIGELFF. V usage is TRBV7-2 and J usage is TRBJ2-2; 10 nucleotides align to TRBD1. The V gene end was trimmed by 4 bases and the J gene end by 8 bases; junction bases not matched to a gene: 7. The CDR3 totals 15 residues. Germline values: CDR1 SGHTA, CDR2 FQGNSA.

The V call is TRBV7-8, the J call TRBJ2-5; D perhaps matches TRBD2 (5 bases). The ends were cut back, 1 base at V and 5 bases at J, with 8 bases in the middle. The length of the CDR3 is 13 residues. Per the germline V gene, CDR1 is SGHVS and CDR2 is FQNEAQ. CDR3 in DNA: TGTGCCAGCAGCTTAGGACTATCGGAGACCCAGTACTTC. Translated, it gives CASSLGLSETQYF.

The chain joins TRBV11-2 to TRBJ2-7, with 8 bases fitting TRBD2. The CDR3 has 14 amino acids. After removal of 4 bases from V and 2 bases from J, the junction contained 4 bases not matched to a gene. Germline assignment: CDR1 SGHAT and CDR2 FQNNGV. CDR3 in DNA: TGTGCCAGCAGCTCAGCGGGAGTCCCCTACGAGCAGTACTTC. Protein: CASSSAGVPYEQYF.

The rearrangement uses TRBV7-8 and TRBJ2-6; a weak D match, TRBD2 (5 bases). CDR3 length: 17 residues. V was pared by 3 bases and J by 1 base, with 13 bases between. Germline CDR1 reads SGHVS; CDR2 reads FQNEAQ. CDR3 sequence reads: CASSFSSRGSGANVLTF. CDR3 in DNA: TGTGCCAGCAGCTTCTCGAGCCGGGGTTCTGGGGCCAACGTCCTGACTTTC.

The chain carries TRBV4-2 and TRBJ2-6; D is ambiguous. Per germline, CDR1 LGHNA and CDR2 YNFKEQ. CDR3 length: 17 residues. V was cut by 0 bases and J by 0 bases, with 9 bases left in between. The CDR3 DNA is TGTGCCAGCAGCCAAGAGTCCCTACTCTCTGGGGCCAACGTCCTGACTTTC. Residues: CASSQESLLSGANVLTF.

This clonotype came up a few times. The V gene is TRBV9, the J gene TRBJ2-2; no clear D. Trimming stripped 0 bases from V and 0 bases from J, with 6 bases between. The length of the CDR3 is 15 residues. Germline V gene lookup returns CDR1 SGDLS and CDR2 YYNGEE. CDR3 nucleotide sequence: TGTGCCAGCAGCGTAGGGCAGACGAACACCGGGGAGCTGTTTTTT. As protein: CASSVGQTNTGELFF. The variable domain in full, with the rest retrieved from reference TRBV9 and TRBJ2-2, is DSGVTQTPKHLITATGQRVTLRCSPRSGDLSVYWYQQSLDQGLQFLIQYYNGEERAKGNILERFSAQQFPDLHSELNLSSLELGDSALYFCASSVGQTNTGELFFGEGSRLTVL.

This clonotype was seen a handful of times. The J gene is TRBJ2-5, the V gene TRBV7-8, with TRBD2 as a possible D gene (5 bases). Per the germline V gene, CDR1 is SGHVS and CDR2 is FQNEAQ. The CDR3 extends over 16 amino acids. V was clipped by 5 bases and J by 5 bases, with 21 bases between them. For the CDR3, the DNA is TGTGCCAGCAGCAAAAATGGGCTAGCAATCGGGGAGACCCAGTACTTC. As protein: CASSKNGLAIGETQYF.

The V gene is TRBV6-8, the J gene TRBJ2-7; tentatively, D is TRBD2 (6 bases). Germline V CDR1 and CDR2: MNHGY, SAAAGT. With 8 bases removed from V and 6 bases from J, the gap between germline ends came to 14 bases. The CDR3 has 12 residues. The CDR3 protein is CASRRPSVEQYF. The CDR3 nucleotides are TGTGCCAGCCGACGCCCTAGCGTCGAGCAGTACTTC.

The V call is TRBV20-1, the J call TRBJ1-4; 7 positions agree with TRBD1. There are 12 residues in the CDR3. Germline CDR1 and CDR2: DFQATT and SNEGSKA (reference sequence). Trimming took 6 bases from V and 8 from J; bases not matched to a gene: 6. The CDR3 DNA follows: TGCAGTGCAACGGGGACAGAAGAAAAACTGTTTTTT. It yields the protein CSATGTEEKLFF.

The table lists this clonotype with a few counts. CDR3 residues: CSVENRVRLPETQYF. DNA of the CDR3: TGCAGCGTTGAGAATAGAGTCCGACTACCAGAGACCCAGTACTTC. The V call is TRBV29-1, the J call TRBJ2-5; D possibly corresponds to TRBD2 (5 bases). CDR3 length: 15 amino acids. V lost 3 bases to trimming and J lost 4 bases, with 18 bases between them. CDR1 SQVTM and CDR2 ANQGSEA come from the germline V gene.

This clonotype was found many times. CDR3 nucleotides: TGTGCCAGCAGTTTCGGGGGTACCTACGAGCAGTACTTC. It encodes CASSFGGTYEQYF. The chain joins TRBV12-3 or TRBV12-4 to TRBJ2-7, with D perhaps matching TRBD2 (6 bases). The CDR3 runs to 13 residues. V lost 3 bases and J lost 2, with 8 bases in between.

The chain recombines TRBV6-1 with TRBJ1-2; maybe TRBD1 (5 bases). The CDR3 runs 13 residues. V lost 7 bases and J 8 bases, leaving 17 bases between the germline ends. CDR1 and CDR2 (germline): MNHNS, SASEGT. CDR3 DNA sequence: TGTGCCAGCACGGCCCAGGGAGACGGGGGCTACACCTTC. Protein: CASTAQGDGGYTF.

In its sample, this clonotype was seen many times. The chain recombines TRBV29-1 with TRBJ2-7, with 7 bases fitting TRBD2. Germline CDR1 and CDR2: SQVTM and ANQGSEA. Trimming removed 0 bases from V and 4 bases from J; junction bases left unmatched: 9. This CDR3 contains 15 residues. The CDR3 DNA sequence: TGCAGCGTTGAAGAACCCGGGACTACCGATTACGAGCAGTACTTC. It encodes CSVEEPGTTDYEQYF.

This clonotype was seen a handful of times. The V and J genes are TRBV11-2 and TRBJ1-2, with D maybe TRBD1 (6 bases). The ends were cut back, 6 bases at V and 9 bases at J, with 23 bases in the middle. This CDR3 is built from 15 residues. Germline V gene data show CDR1 as SGHAT and CDR2 as FQNNGV. The chain's CDR3 is CASRRPGGDSFRYTF. The CDR3 DNA sequence: TGTGCCAGCAGACGTCCTGGGGGCGACAGCTTCCGCTACACCTTC. The full variable domain, its missing parts supplied by reference TRBV11-2 and TRBJ1-2, is EAGVAQSPRYKIIEKRQSVAFWCNPISGHATLYWYQQILGQGPKLLIQFQNNGVVDDSQLPKDRFSAERLKGVDSTLKIQPAKLEDSAVYLCASRRPGGDSFRYTFGSGTRLTVV.

The genes are TRBV29-1 and TRBJ1-1, with 10 bases fitting TRBD1. J gave up 5 bases and V 6 bases, and 9 bases lay outside the gene matches. This CDR3 comprises 14 residues. Germline-derived CDR1 and CDR2 are SQVTM and ANQGSEA. For the CDR3, the DNA is TGCAGCGTCCACACCGGGACAGGGGCAACTGAAGCTTTCTTT. It yields the protein CSVHTGTGATEAFF.

The genes are TRBV7-2 and TRBJ2-1; TRBD1 might be the D (5 bases). Germline CDR1 SGHTA, CDR2 FQGNSA. V lost 0 bases, J lost 9 bases, and 9 bases lay in between. The CDR3 is made up of 13 amino acids. The CDR3: CASSLARVGEQFF. The CDR3 nucleotides read TGTGCCAGCAGCTTAGCCAGGGTTGGTGAGCAGTTCTTC.

Regarding this clonotype: A read error may account for a junction end that differs from germline. V usage is TRBV7-9 and J usage is TRBJ2-5, with TRBD2 as a possible D gene (6 bases). Germline V gene sequence: CDR1 SEHNR, CDR2 FQNEAQ (reference sequence). The CDR3 spans 14 residues. The CDR3 here is CASSLGGVQKTQYF. CDR3 in DNA: TGTGCCAGCAGCTTAGGGGGGGTCCAAAAGACCCAGTACTTC.